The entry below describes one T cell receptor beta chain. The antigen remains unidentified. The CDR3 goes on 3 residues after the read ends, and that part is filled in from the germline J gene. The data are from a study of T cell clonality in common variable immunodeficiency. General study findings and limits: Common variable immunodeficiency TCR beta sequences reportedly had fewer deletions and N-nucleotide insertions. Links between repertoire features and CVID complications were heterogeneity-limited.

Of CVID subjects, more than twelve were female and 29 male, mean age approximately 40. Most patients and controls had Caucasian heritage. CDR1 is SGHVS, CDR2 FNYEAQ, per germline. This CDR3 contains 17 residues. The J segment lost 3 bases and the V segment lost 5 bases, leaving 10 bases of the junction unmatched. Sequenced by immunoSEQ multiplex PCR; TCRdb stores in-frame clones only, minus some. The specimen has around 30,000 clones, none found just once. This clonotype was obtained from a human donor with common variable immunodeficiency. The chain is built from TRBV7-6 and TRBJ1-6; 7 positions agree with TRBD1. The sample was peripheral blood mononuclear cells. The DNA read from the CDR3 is TGTGCCAGCAGCCCCAATCCGGGACAGTACTATAATTCACCC. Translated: CASSPNPGQYYNSP. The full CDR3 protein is CASSPNPGQYYNSPLHF.